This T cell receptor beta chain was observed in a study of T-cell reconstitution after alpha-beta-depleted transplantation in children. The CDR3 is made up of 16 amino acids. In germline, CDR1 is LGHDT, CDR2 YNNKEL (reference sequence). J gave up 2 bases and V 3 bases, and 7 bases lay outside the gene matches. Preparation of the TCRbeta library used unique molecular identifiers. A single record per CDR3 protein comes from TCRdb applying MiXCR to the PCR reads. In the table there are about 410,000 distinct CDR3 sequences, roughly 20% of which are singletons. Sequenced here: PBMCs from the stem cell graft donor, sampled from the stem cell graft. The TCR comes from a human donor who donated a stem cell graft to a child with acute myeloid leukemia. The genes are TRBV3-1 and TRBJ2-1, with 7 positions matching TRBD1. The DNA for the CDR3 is TGTGCCAGCAGCCAGTACATCGGGACAGCCTACAATGAGCAGTTCTTC. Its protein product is CASSQYIGTAYNEQFF.